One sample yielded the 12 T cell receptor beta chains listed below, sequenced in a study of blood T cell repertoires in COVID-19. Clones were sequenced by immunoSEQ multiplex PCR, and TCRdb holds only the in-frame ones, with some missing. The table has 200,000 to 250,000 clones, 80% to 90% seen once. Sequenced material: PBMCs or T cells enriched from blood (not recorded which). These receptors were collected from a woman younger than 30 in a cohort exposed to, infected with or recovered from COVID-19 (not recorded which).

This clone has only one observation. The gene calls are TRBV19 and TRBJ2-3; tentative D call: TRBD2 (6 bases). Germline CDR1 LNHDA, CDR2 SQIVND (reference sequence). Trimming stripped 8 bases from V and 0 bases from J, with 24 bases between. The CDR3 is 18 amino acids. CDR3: CASSPQRAGRISTDTQYF. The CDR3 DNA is TGTGCCAGTTCACCCCAAAGGGCGGGGAGGATCAGCACAGATACGCAGTATTTT. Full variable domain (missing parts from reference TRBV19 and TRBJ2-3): DGGITQSPKYLFRKEGQNVTLSCEQNLNHDAMYWYRQDPGQGLRLIYYSQIVNDFQKGDIAEGYSVSREKKESFPLTVTSAQKNPTAFYLCASSPQRAGRISTDTQYFGPGTRLTVL.

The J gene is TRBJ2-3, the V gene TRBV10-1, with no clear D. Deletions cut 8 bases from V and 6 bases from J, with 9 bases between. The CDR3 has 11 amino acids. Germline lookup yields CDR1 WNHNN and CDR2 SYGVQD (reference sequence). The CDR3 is CASQRLDTQYF. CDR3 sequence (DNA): TGCGCCAGCCAGAGGTTGGATACGCAGTATTTT.

The CDR3 region is CASSFLPGLTGELFF. The CDR3 nucleotides read TGTGCCAGCAGCTTCCTACCGGGACTGACCGGGGAGCTGTTTTTT. This chain connects TRBV7-3 to TRBJ2-2; possibly TRBD2 for D (6 bases). The CDR3 is 15 amino acids. Trimming took off 3 bases at V and 5 bases at J, with 13 bases between the two ends. Germline-derived CDR1 and CDR2 are SGHTA and FQGTGA.

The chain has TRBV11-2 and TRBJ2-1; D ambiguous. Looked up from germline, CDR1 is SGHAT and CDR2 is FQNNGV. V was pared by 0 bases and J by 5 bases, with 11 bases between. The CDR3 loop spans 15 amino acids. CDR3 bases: TGTGCCAGCAGCTTAGAAGCGATACTGGACAATGAGCAGTTCTTC. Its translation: CASSLEAILDNEQFF.

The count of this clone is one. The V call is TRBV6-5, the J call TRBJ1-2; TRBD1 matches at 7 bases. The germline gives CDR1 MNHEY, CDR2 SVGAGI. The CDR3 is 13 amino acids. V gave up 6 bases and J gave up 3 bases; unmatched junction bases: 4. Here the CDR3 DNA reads TGTGCCAGCAGAAAAGGGGGCGACTATGGCTACACCTTC. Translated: CASRKGGDYGYTF.

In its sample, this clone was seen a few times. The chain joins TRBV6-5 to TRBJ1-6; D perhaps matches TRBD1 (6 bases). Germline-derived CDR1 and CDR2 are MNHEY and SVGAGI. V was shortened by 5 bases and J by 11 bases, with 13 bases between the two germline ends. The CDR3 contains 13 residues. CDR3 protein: CASSQRQATPLHF. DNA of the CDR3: TGTGCCAGCAGTCAACGACAGGCAACACCCCTCCACTTT.

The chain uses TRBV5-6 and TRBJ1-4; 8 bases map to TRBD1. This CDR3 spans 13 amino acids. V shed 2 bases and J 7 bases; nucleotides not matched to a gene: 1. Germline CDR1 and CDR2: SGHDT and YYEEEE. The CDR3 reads CASSLQGVEKLFF. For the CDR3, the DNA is TGTGCCAGCAGCTTACAGGGGGTTGAAAAACTGTTTTTT.

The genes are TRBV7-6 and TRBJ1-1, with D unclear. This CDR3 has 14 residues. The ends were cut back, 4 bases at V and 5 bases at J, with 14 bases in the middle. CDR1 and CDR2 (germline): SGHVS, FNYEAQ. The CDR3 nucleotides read TGTGCCAGCAGCTACGACGGGATAAGGACTGAAGCTTTCTTT. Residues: CASSYDGIRTEAFF.

CDR3 sequence (DNA): TGTGCCAGCAGCCAAGGCGGACAGGGTGAAGCTTTCTTT. This gives the protein CASSQGGQGEAFF. The rearrangement uses TRBV3-1 (or the pseudogene TRBV3-2) and TRBJ1-1; 8 bases align to TRBD1. Germline assignment: CDR1 LGHDT and CDR2 YNNKEL (reference sequence). The CDR3 is 13 residues long. The J segment lost 7 bases and the V segment lost 1 base, leaving 2 bases of the junction unmatched.

CDR3 bases: TGCGCCAGCAGCATCCAAAAAGGGGGACGGTACACAGATACGCAGTATTTT. This gives the protein CASSIQKGGRYTDTQYF. The chain joins TRBV5-1 to TRBJ2-3; TRBD1 might be the D (6 bases). In germline, CDR1 is SGHRS, CDR2 YFSETQ. Trimming took 4 bases from V and 2 from J, leaving 20 bases between them. The CDR3 totals 17 residues.

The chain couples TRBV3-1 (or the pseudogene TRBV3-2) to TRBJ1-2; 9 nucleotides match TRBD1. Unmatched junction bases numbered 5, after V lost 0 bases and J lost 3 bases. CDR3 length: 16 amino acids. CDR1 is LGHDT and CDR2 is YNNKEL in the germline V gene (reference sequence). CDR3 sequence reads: CASSQDIDRGDYGYTF. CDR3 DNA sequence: TGTGCCAGCAGCCAAGATATAGACAGGGGGGACTATGGCTACACCTTC.

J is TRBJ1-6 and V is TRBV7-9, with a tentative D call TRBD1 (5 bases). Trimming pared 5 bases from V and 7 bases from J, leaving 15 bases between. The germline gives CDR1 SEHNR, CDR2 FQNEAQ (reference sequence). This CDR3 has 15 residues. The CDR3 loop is CASSPPGGRNSPLHF. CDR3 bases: TGTGCCAGCAGCCCACCGGGGGGACGAAATTCACCCCTCCACTTT.